This T cell receptor (beta chain) was profiled in a study of blood T cell repertoires in COVID-19. Trimming at V came to 11 bases and at J to 2 bases, leaving 3 bases not matched to a gene. The germline CDR1 and CDR2 sequences are SNHLY and FYNNEI. This CDR3 region has 14 residues. How the authors handled the data: Amplifying reference gene primers gave estimates of nucleated cell counts. Assay used: immunoSEQ multiplex PCR; TCRdb lists only in-frame clones, some missing. V, J and clone size were drawn from that table, and D and trimming were deduced from the DNA. The sample gives approximately 54,000 clones, roughly 89% of which show up once; 4% is in the top ten. As to this clone: Other DNA sequences in this specimen translate into the identical CDR3.

The sample consisted of peripheral blood. The receptor was derived from a man aged 50 to 59 with acute or convalescent COVID-19. This rearrangement joins TRBV2 to TRBJ2-3; 14 bases agree with TRBD2. The CDR3 DNA reads as TGTGCCTCGGGACTAGCGGGGGTCACAGATACGCAGTATTTT. This codes for CASGLAGVTDTQYF.